The clone carrying this T cell receptor (beta chain) was counted between two and nine times. Its target is unknown. Regions amplified from RNA transcripts were the TCR beta CDR3 regions. The HTBI primer set served for first-round RT-PCR of the TCR CDR3. A single record per CDR3 protein comes from TCRdb applying MiXCR to the multiplex PCR reads. The data hold 660,000 or so distinct CDR3 sequences, with around 20% observed a single time. The data originate from a study of T cells in Graves' hyperthyroidism and ophthalmopathy. Notes on the study in general: Ophthalmopathy could be told apart from stable hyperthyroidism with a 13 V-J model. Expanded thyroid clonotypes (above 0.001) were mostly also found in blood.

This CDR3 has 17 amino acids. V lost 1 base, J lost 7 bases, and 12 bases stayed unmatched. Germline CDR1 SGHAT, CDR2 FQNNGV. Diagnostic assessment was based on clinical symptoms, serum thyroxine and TRAb, thyroid ultrasound and orbital computed tomography. Fresh peripheral blood, approximately 9.7 ml, was the source of the PBMCs. The sequence was obtained from a young man with Graves' ophthalmopathy. V usage is TRBV11-2 and J usage is TRBJ2-5; 10 bases match TRBD1. The sequencing sample was made of blood. CDR3 loop: CASSLGTGGTLPLTQYF. The CDR3 DNA reads as TGTGCCAGCAGCTTAGGGACAGGGGGGACCCTACCGTTGACCCAGTACTTC. The variable domain in full, completed from reference TRBV11-2 and TRBJ2-5, reads EAGVAQSPRYKIIEKRQSVAFWCNPISGHATLYWYQQILGQGPKLLIQFQNNGVVDDSQLPKDRFSAERLKGVDSTLKIQPAKLEDSAVYLCASSLGTGGTLPLTQYFGPGTRLLVL.